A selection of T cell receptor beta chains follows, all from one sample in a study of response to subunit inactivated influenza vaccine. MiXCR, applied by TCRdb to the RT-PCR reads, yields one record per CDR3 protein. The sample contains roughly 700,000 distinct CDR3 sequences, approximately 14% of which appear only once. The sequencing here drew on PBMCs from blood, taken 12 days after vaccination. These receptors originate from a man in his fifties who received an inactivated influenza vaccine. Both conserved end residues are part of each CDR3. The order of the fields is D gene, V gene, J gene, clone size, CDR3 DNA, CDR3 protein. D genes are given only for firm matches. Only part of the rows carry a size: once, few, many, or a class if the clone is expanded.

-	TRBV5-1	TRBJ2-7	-	TGCGCCAGCAGCCAAATTGGGGGGGCCTCCTACGAGCAGTACTTC	CASSQIGGASYEQYF
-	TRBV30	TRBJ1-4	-	TGTGCCTGGAACCCCGGCGGGAGTAATGAAAAACTGTTTTTT	CAWNPGGSNEKLFF
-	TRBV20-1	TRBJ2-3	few	TGCAGTGCTAGAGATCGTCTAGCGTGGAACACAGATACGCAGTATTTT	CSARDRLAWNTDTQYF
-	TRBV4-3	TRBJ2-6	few	TGCGCCAGCAGCCAAGATCCAACGGGACCTGGGGCCAACGTCCTGACTTTC	CASSQDPTGPGANVLTF
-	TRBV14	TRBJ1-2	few	TGTGCCAGCAGCCAAGGTTCAGGATTACACTATGGCTACACCTTC	CASSQGSGLHYGYTF
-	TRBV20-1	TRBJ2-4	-	TGCAGTGCCTTAATCAGACTGGCCAAAAACATTCAGTACTTC	CSALIRLAKNIQYF
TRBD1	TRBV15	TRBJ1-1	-	TGTGCCACCAGCCCGACAGGGAGGACTGAAGCTTTCTTT	CATSPTGRTEAFF
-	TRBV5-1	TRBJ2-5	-	TGCGCCAGCAGAAGCATACAAGAGACCCAGTACTTC	CASRSIQETQYF
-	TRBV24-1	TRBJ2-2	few	TGTGCCACCAGTGGAGTAGCGACCCAAGGAGGGGAGCTGTTTTTT	CATSGVATQGGELFF
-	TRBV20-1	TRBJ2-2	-	TGCAGTGCTAGAGGTTCAGGACGGTTGAACACCGGGGAGCTGTTTTTT	CSARGSGRLNTGELFF
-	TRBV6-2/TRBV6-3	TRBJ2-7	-	TGTGCCAGCAGTTTGGCCTCGCCCGTCCACGAGCAGTACTTC	CASSLASPVHEQYF
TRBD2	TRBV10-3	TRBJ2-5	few	TGTGCCATCAGTGAGACTAGCGGGGTCGGAGAGACCCAGTACTTC	CAISETSGVGETQYF
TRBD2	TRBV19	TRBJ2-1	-	TGTGCCAGTAGTACTCAGCGGGAGGGCCAGGATGAGCAGTTCTTC	CASSTQREGQDEQFF
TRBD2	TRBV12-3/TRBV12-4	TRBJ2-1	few	TGTGCCAGCAGTTTCTCCAGCGGGAGTGGCGATGAGCAGTTCTTC	CASSFSSGSGDEQFF
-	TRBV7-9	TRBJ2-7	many	TGTGCCAGCAGCCCGCCAGCGTACGAGCAGTACTTC	CASSPPAYEQYF
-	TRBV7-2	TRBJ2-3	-	TGTGCCAGCAGCGCACCGAGGCTAGCCGGCACAGATACGCAGTATTTT	CASSAPRLAGTDTQYF
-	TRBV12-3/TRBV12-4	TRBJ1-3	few	TGTGCCAGCAGTTTTGAGGGAAGTGGAAACACCATATATTTT	CASSFEGSGNTIYF
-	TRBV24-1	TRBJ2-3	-	TGTGCCACCATGTGGGGAGATACGCAGTATTTT	CATMWGDTQYF
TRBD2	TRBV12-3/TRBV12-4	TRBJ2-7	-	TGTGCCAGCAGTTTACGTCCTAGCGGGATAACTACCTACGAGCAGTACTTC	CASSLRPSGITTYEQYF
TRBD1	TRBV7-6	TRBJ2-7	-	TGTGCCAGCAGCTTCTCGACAGGGGTCTACGAGCAGTACTTC	CASSFSTGVYEQYF
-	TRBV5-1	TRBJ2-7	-	TGCGCCAGCACCTGGGGGTCGCTTGGGCGCGAGCAGTACTTC	CASTWGSLGREQYF
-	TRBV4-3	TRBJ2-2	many	TGCGCCAGCAGTCGAGGGCTCAACACCGGGGAGCTGTTTTTT	CASSRGLNTGELFF
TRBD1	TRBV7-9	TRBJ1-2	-	TGTGCCAGCAGTCAGGCCACAGGGGGATATGGCTACACCTTC	CASSQATGGYGYTF
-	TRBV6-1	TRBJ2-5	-	TGTGCCAGCAGGGTCGGAACGGGGGCCAGTCTACAGACCCAGTACTTC	CASRVGTGASLQTQYF
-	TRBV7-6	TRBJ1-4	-	TGTGCCAGCAGCTTAATGATAGGCGCGGGGGAAAAACTGTTTTTT	CASSLMIGAGEKLFF
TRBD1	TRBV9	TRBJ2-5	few	TGTGCCAGCAGCGTCGACAGGGGGGAGCGAGAGACCCAGTACTTC	CASSVDRGERETQYF
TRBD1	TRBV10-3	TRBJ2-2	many	TGTGCCATCACCCGGACAGGGGGCTCCTCCAACACCGGGGAGCTGTTTTTT	CAITRTGGSSNTGELFF
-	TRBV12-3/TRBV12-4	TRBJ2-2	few	TGTGCCAGCAGCTTCACACCTGGGGGAACCGGGGAGCTGTTTTTT	CASSFTPGGTGELFF
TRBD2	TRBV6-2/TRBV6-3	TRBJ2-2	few	TGTGCCAGCAGGAATAGCGGGGGAAACACCGGGGAGCTGTTTTTT	CASRNSGGNTGELFF